The 11 T cell receptor beta chains reported below all come from one sample, sequenced in a study of blood T cell repertoires in COVID-19. This table comes from immunoSEQ multiplex PCR, and its TCRdb copy is limited to in-frame clones, with some not included. The sample lists a few hundred thousand clones, roughly nine tenths occurring once. The sequenced material came from PBMCs or T cells enriched from blood (not recorded which). Source of these receptors: a woman aged 30 to 39 who had recovered from COVID-19.

This clone occurred once. The V gene is TRBV7-2, the J gene TRBJ2-7, with D hard to call. CDR1 and CDR2 (germline): SGHTA, FQGNSA. Trimming took 1 base from V and 5 from J, leaving 12 bases between them. This CDR3 contains 14 residues. CDR3 protein: CASSLGSIDNEQYF. The CDR3 DNA is TGTGCCAGCAGCTTAGGCAGTATCGACAACGAGCAGTACTTC.

The CDR3 loop is CASSVDAWGTGGYGYTF. CDR3 DNA sequence: TGTGCCAGCAGCGTAGACGCCTGGGGGACAGGGGGATATGGCTACACCTTC. This chain links TRBV9 with TRBJ1-2; 11 nucleotides match TRBD1. The CDR3 totals 17 residues. J lost 5 bases, V lost 0 bases, and 9 bases had no gene match. CDR1 SGDLS and CDR2 YYNGEE come from the germline V gene. The entire variable domain, with the rest obtained from reference TRBV9 and TRBJ1-2, is as follows: DSGVTQTPKHLITATGQRVTLRCSPRSGDLSVYWYQQSLDQGLQFLIQYYNGEERAKGNILERFSAQQFPDLHSELNLSSLELGDSALYFCASSVDAWGTGGYGYTFGSGTRLTVV.

V is TRBV5-1 and J is TRBJ1-2; 7 bases align to TRBD1. V lost 5 bases and J lost 7; bases outside the gene matches: 14. Germline V gene data show CDR1 as SGHRS and CDR2 as YFSETQ. CDR3 length equals 15 residues. In DNA form, the CDR3 reads TGCGCCAGCAGAACCCGACAGGGCCCCGGGGGTGGCTACACCTTC. It encodes CASRTRQGPGGGYTF.

The chain links TRBV27 to TRBJ2-1; a possible D gene is TRBD2 (7 bases). The ends were cut back, 5 bases at V and 4 bases at J, with 21 bases in the middle. The CDR3 covers 17 residues. Germline CDR1 MNHEY, CDR2 SMNVEV (reference sequence). For the CDR3, the DNA is TGTGCCAGCAGTCCCCTCACGGGGGGCCGAGCTTACAATGAGCAGTTCTTC. It translates to CASSPLTGGRAYNEQFF.

This chain joins TRBV6-5 and TRBJ2-7, with 9 positions matching TRBD1. V shed 6 bases and J 2 bases; nucleotides not matched to a gene: 5. This CDR3 has 14 amino acids. The germline gives CDR1 MNHEY, CDR2 SVGAGI. CDR3 nucleotides: TGTGCCAGCAGCGTGACAGGGGGGGCCTACGAGCAGTACTTC. Translating it yields CASSVTGGAYEQYF.

This CDR3 is CASSANLEKLFF. The CDR3 DNA is TGTGCCAGCAGCGCCAACTTAGAAAAACTGTTTTTT. The chain couples TRBV9 to TRBJ1-4; D gene uncertain. The CDR3 is made up of 12 amino acids. With 3 bases removed from V and 8 bases from J, the gap between germline ends came to 8 bases. CDR1 SGDLS and CDR2 YYNGEE come from the germline V gene.

The chain has TRBV10-1 and TRBJ2-7; a possible D gene is TRBD1 (6 bases). V lost 1 base and J lost 6, with 16 bases in between. The CDR3 covers 15 residues. Looked up from germline, CDR1 is WNHNN and CDR2 is SYGVQD (reference sequence). CDR3 sequence: CASSEWGRGSSEQYF. For the CDR3, the DNA is TGCGCCAGCAGTGAGTGGGGCAGGGGTTCGTCCGAGCAGTACTTC.

The chain has TRBV24-1 and TRBJ2-3; 7 nucleotides agree with TRBD2. CDR1 is KGHDR and CDR2 is SFDVKD in the germline V gene. The CDR3 sequence is 17 residues long. V shed 4 bases and J 2 bases; nucleotides not matched to a gene: 11. CDR3 nucleotides: TGTGCCACCAGTGACCCCACGTGGGGGGGAGACACAGATACGCAGTATTTT. Protein sequence: CATSDPTWGGDTDTQYF.

This chain connects TRBV6-1 to TRBJ1-2; D is ambiguous. The ends were cut back, 3 bases at V and 4 bases at J, with 9 bases in the middle. Germline V gene lookup returns CDR1 MNHNS and CDR2 SASEGT. The CDR3 runs to 13 residues. CDR3 sequence reads: CASSDRLFYGYTF. Here the CDR3 DNA reads TGTGCCAGCAGTGACAGGCTCTTCTATGGCTACACCTTC.

This chain uses TRBV24-1 with TRBJ1-1, with 8 bases identical to TRBD1. V gave up 5 bases and J gave up 4 bases; unmatched junction bases: 5. The CDR3 sequence is 14 residues long. Per germline, CDR1 KGHDR and CDR2 SFDVKD. DNA of the CDR3: TGTGCCACCAGTGCCGGACAGGGTATCACTGAAGCTTTCTTT. Translation: CATSAGQGITEAFF.

The chain carries TRBV7-9 and TRBJ1-3; no clear D gene. Trimming removed 1 base from V and 0 bases from J, with 10 bases in between. CDR3 length equals 16 residues. Germline V gives CDR1 SEHNR, CDR2 FQNEAQ (reference sequence). The CDR3 DNA is TGTGCCAGCAGCTTAGAGGCGGGCTCCTCTGGAAACACCATATATTTT. This gives the protein CASSLEAGSSGNTIYF.